These T cell receptor beta chains were read from a single sample in a study of T-cell reconstitution after alpha-beta-depleted transplantation in children. TCRdb processed the PCR reads anew with MiXCR; each CDR3 protein has one entry. The sample includes 200,000 to 250,000 distinct CDR3 sequences, about 12% seen only once; the top ten take around 2.8%. Sequencing used PBMCs from the stem cell graft donor, obtained from the stem cell graft. These receptor sequences come from a human donor who donated a stem cell graft to a child with acute lymphoblastic leukemia. Each CDR3 is given with its conserved first and last residue. Fields, in order: clone size, D gene, V gene, J gene, CDR3 protein, CDR3 DNA. D genes are given only for firm matches. Clone size is not always given. Where it is, it says once, few, many or a class for expanded clones.

abundance: many
d_gene: -
v_gene: TRBV19
j_gene: TRBJ2-5
CDR3aa: CASSIGQSRETQYF
CDR3nt: TGTGCCAGTAGTATTGGCCAGTCGCGAGAGACCCAGTACTTC

abundance: -
d_gene: -
v_gene: TRBV4-2
j_gene: TRBJ1-2
CDR3aa: CAISPPLGGSANYGYTF
CDR3nt: TGTGCCATCAGCCCCCCCCTAGGAGGGTCGGCTAACTATGGCTACACCTTC

abundance: many
d_gene: TRBD2
v_gene: TRBV20-1
j_gene: TRBJ2-5
CDR3aa: CSARPTSGGQETQYF
CDR3nt: TGCAGTGCCAGACCGACTAGCGGGGGGCAAGAGACCCAGTACTTC

abundance: many
d_gene: -
v_gene: TRBV7-2
j_gene: TRBJ1-2
CDR3aa: CASSTQVNGYTF
CDR3nt: TGTGCCAGCAGCACACAGGTGAATGGCTACACCTTC

abundance: -
d_gene: -
v_gene: TRBV7-2
j_gene: TRBJ1-5
CDR3aa: CASSLGGVGWNQPQHF
CDR3nt: TGTGCCAGCAGCTTAGGAGGGGTTGGATGGAATCAGCCCCAGCATTTT

abundance: many
d_gene: -
v_gene: TRBV28
j_gene: TRBJ1-3
CDR3aa: CASTARGGGNTIYF
CDR3nt: TGTGCCAGCACCGCCCGGGGAGGTGGAAACACCATATATTTT

abundance: -
d_gene: TRBD1
v_gene: TRBV11-1
j_gene: TRBJ1-1
CDR3aa: CASSLALRGHTEAFF
CDR3nt: TGTGCCAGCAGCTTAGCGCTGAGGGGGCACACTGAAGCTTTCTTT

abundance: many
d_gene: -
v_gene: TRBV6-2/TRBV6-3
j_gene: TRBJ2-1
CDR3aa: CASSYRANINEQFF
CDR3nt: TGTGCCAGCAGTTACCGGGCGAATATCAATGAGCAGTTCTTC

abundance: -
d_gene: -
v_gene: TRBV7-9
j_gene: TRBJ1-1
CDR3aa: CASTVLNTEAFF
CDR3nt: TGTGCCAGCACCGTCCTGAACACTGAAGCTTTCTTT

abundance: many
d_gene: -
v_gene: TRBV5-1
j_gene: TRBJ1-1
CDR3aa: CASSPGDTLNTEAFF
CDR3nt: TGCGCCAGCAGCCCGGGGGACACTTTGAACACTGAAGCTTTCTTT

abundance: many
d_gene: -
v_gene: TRBV5-1
j_gene: TRBJ2-5
CDR3aa: CASSSPDGDWETQYF
CDR3nt: TGCGCCAGCAGCTCCCCGGACGGCGATTGGGAGACCCAGTACTTC

abundance: many
d_gene: -
v_gene: TRBV12-3/TRBV12-4
j_gene: TRBJ1-6
CDR3aa: CASSLQSSYNSPLHF
CDR3nt: TGTGCCAGCAGTTTACAGAGCTCCTATAATTCACCCCTCCACTTT

abundance: many
d_gene: -
v_gene: TRBV29-1
j_gene: TRBJ2-5
CDR3aa: CSVEGLGRRQLQETQYF
CDR3nt: TGCAGCGTTGAGGGTTTGGGTAGGAGGCAGCTCCAAGAGACCCAGTACTTC

abundance: many
d_gene: -
v_gene: TRBV29-1
j_gene: TRBJ2-7
CDR3aa: CSVGWRQRSSYEQYF
CDR3nt: TGCAGCGTTGGATGGAGGCAGCGCAGCTCCTACGAGCAGTACTTC

abundance: -
d_gene: -
v_gene: TRBV11-2
j_gene: TRBJ2-7
CDR3aa: CASSSLREGQYF
CDR3nt: TGTGCCAGCAGCAGCCTCAGGGAAGGGCAGTACTTC

abundance: many
d_gene: -
v_gene: TRBV29-1
j_gene: TRBJ2-5
CDR3aa: CSVEGVGETETQYF
CDR3nt: TGCAGCGTTGAAGGGGTAGGGGAGACGGAGACCCAGTACTTC

abundance: many
d_gene: -
v_gene: TRBV20-1
j_gene: TRBJ2-7
CDR3aa: CSAPIAGRKYF
CDR3nt: TGCAGTGCTCCAATTGCAGGGAGAAAGTACTTC

abundance: many
d_gene: TRBD2
v_gene: TRBV4-1
j_gene: TRBJ2-7
CDR3aa: CASSQEMREGDEQYF
CDR3nt: TGCGCCAGCAGCCAAGAGATGCGGGAGGGGGACGAGCAGTACTTC

abundance: few
d_gene: -
v_gene: TRBV12-3/TRBV12-4
j_gene: TRBJ2-1
CDR3aa: CASSPGQNEQFF
CDR3nt: TGTGCCAGCAGCCCGGGACAAAATGAGCAGTTCTTC

abundance: many
d_gene: -
v_gene: TRBV5-5
j_gene: TRBJ2-5
CDR3aa: CASSLSSETQYF
CDR3nt: TGTGCCAGCAGCTTGAGTAGCGAGACCCAGTACTTC

abundance: many
d_gene: -
v_gene: TRBV2
j_gene: TRBJ1-5
CDR3aa: CASSEERADQPQHF
CDR3nt: TGTGCCAGCAGTGAAGAGAGGGCGGATCAGCCCCAGCATTTT

abundance: many
d_gene: -
v_gene: TRBV28
j_gene: TRBJ1-1
CDR3aa: CASYRRLNTEAFF
CDR3nt: TGTGCCAGCTATCGGAGGCTGAACACTGAAGCTTTCTTT

abundance: many
d_gene: TRBD1
v_gene: TRBV5-5
j_gene: TRBJ2-7
CDR3aa: CASSWDWTGMSEQYF
CDR3nt: TGTGCCAGCAGCTGGGATTGGACAGGGATGAGCGAGCAGTACTTC

abundance: many
d_gene: TRBD1
v_gene: TRBV5-1
j_gene: TRBJ2-7
CDR3aa: CASSLGQGAPITYEQYF
CDR3nt: TGCGCCAGCAGCCTCGGACAGGGGGCACCAATAACCTACGAGCAGTACTTC

abundance: -
d_gene: -
v_gene: TRBV20-1
j_gene: TRBJ2-5
CDR3aa: CSARVELGVRETQYF
CDR3nt: TGCAGTGCTAGAGTGGAGTTAGGGGTCCGGGAGACCCAGTACTTC

abundance: many
d_gene: -
v_gene: TRBV5-6
j_gene: TRBJ2-5
CDR3aa: CASSLYYSQETQYF
CDR3nt: TGTGCCAGCAGCTTGTACTACAGCCAAGAGACCCAGTACTTC

abundance: many
d_gene: -
v_gene: TRBV5-6
j_gene: TRBJ2-2
CDR3aa: CASSSTGLVNTGELFF
CDR3nt: TGTGCCAGCAGCTCTACGGGACTGGTAAACACCGGGGAGCTGTTTTTT

abundance: many
d_gene: -
v_gene: TRBV25-1
j_gene: TRBJ2-1
CDR3aa: CASSEKRTGNEQFF
CDR3nt: TGTGCCAGCAGTGAAAAAAGAACGGGCAATGAGCAGTTCTTC

abundance: few
d_gene: TRBD2
v_gene: TRBV12-5
j_gene: TRBJ2-1
CDR3aa: CASAGGLNEQFF
CDR3nt: TGTGCTAGTGCGGGAGGATTAAATGAGCAGTTCTTC

abundance: -
d_gene: -
v_gene: TRBV6-5
j_gene: TRBJ2-2
CDR3aa: CASSYSKTDTGELFF
CDR3nt: TGTGCCAGCAGTTACTCGAAGACGGACACCGGGGAGCTGTTTTTT

abundance: many
d_gene: -
v_gene: TRBV15
j_gene: TRBJ1-2
CDR3aa: CATSRSSPVKGDGYTF
CDR3nt: TGTGCCACCAGCAGGTCCTCCCCGGTGAAAGGGGATGGCTACACCTTC

abundance: many
d_gene: TRBD2
v_gene: TRBV20-1
j_gene: TRBJ2-1
CDR3aa: CSATGAGVSYNEQFF
CDR3nt: TGCAGTGCCACAGGAGCGGGAGTTAGCTACAATGAGCAGTTCTTC

abundance: -
d_gene: -
v_gene: TRBV28
j_gene: TRBJ2-7
CDR3aa: CASSPTSGLNHEQYF
CDR3nt: TGTGCCAGCAGTCCCACTTCGGGACTCAACCACGAGCAGTACTTC

abundance: many
d_gene: -
v_gene: TRBV7-2
j_gene: TRBJ2-5
CDR3aa: CASSLEGVLRETQYF
CDR3nt: TGTGCCAGCAGCTTAGAAGGGGTTTTGAGAGAGACCCAGTACTTC

abundance: many
d_gene: -
v_gene: TRBV6-4
j_gene: TRBJ2-3
CDR3aa: CASSDSSGGSTDTQYF
CDR3nt: TGTGCCAGCAGTGACTCGAGCGGAGGGAGCACAGATACGCAGTATTTT

abundance: many
d_gene: -
v_gene: TRBV3-1
j_gene: TRBJ2-1
CDR3aa: CASSPKDWDNEQFF
CDR3nt: TGTGCCAGCAGCCCCAAGGACTGGGACAATGAGCAGTTCTTC

abundance: many
d_gene: -
v_gene: TRBV6-4
j_gene: TRBJ2-5
CDR3aa: CASSPGLKGGETQYF
CDR3nt: TGTGCCAGCAGCCCAGGACTAAAAGGAGGGGAGACCCAGTACTTC

abundance: few
d_gene: TRBD1
v_gene: TRBV15
j_gene: TRBJ2-2
CDR3aa: CATGQGGTGELFF
CDR3nt: TGTGCCACCGGACAGGGTGGGACCGGGGAGCTGTTTTTT

abundance: many
d_gene: -
v_gene: TRBV20-1
j_gene: TRBJ1-1
CDR3aa: CSATGSRPTEAFF
CDR3nt: TGCAGTGCTACGGGAAGCAGGCCAACTGAAGCTTTCTTT

abundance: many
d_gene: -
v_gene: TRBV30
j_gene: TRBJ1-1
CDR3aa: CAWSLRQMNTEAFF
CDR3nt: TGTGCCTGGAGTCTTAGGCAGATGAACACTGAAGCTTTCTTT

abundance: many
d_gene: -
v_gene: TRBV7-2
j_gene: TRBJ2-3
CDR3aa: CASSLSMDTQYF
CDR3nt: TGTGCCAGCAGCTTATCGATGGATACGCAGTATTTT